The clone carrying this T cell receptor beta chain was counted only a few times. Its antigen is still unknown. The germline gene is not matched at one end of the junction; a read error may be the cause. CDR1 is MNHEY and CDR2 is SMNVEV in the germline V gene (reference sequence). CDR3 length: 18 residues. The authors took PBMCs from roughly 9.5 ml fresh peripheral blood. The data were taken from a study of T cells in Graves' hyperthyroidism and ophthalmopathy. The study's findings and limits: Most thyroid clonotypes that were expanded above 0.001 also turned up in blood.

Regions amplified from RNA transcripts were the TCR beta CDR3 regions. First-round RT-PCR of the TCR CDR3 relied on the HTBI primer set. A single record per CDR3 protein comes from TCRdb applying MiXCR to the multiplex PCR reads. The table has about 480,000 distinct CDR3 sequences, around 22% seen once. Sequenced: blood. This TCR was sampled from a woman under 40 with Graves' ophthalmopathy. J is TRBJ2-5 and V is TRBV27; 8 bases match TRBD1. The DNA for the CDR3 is TGTGCCAGCAGTTCCGGAATTTTTGGACAGGGACTTCAAGAGACCAAGTACTTC. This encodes CASSSGIFGQGLQETKYF.